Each of the 17 T cell receptor beta chains below was sequenced from the same sample in a study of blood T cell repertoires in COVID-19. The assay was immunoSEQ multiplex PCR, and TCRdb's table has in-frame clones only and misses some. The top ten clones hold roughly a sixth of a sample with 100,000 to 150,000 clones, less than 85% of them seen once. The sequencing input was peripheral blood. All receptors derive from a woman of 80 years or more with acute or convalescent COVID-19.

The genes are TRBV7-2 and TRBJ2-5, with D maybe TRBD1 (6 bases). This CDR3 comprises 14 residues. The germline V and J ends were trimmed by 5 bases and 5 bases, with 15 bases remaining between them. Germline lookup yields CDR1 SGHTA and CDR2 FQGNSA. The CDR3 reads CASSATGYKETQYF. As DNA, the CDR3 is TGTGCCAGCAGCGCTACAGGGTATAAGGAGACCCAGTACTTC.

This clone was seen once. This chain uses TRBV14 with TRBJ2-1; D not certain. This CDR3 spans 12 amino acids. From germline, CDR1 is SGHDN and CDR2 FVKESK. The V end was cut by 4 bases, the J end by 8 bases, with 9 bases between. The CDR3 reads CASSPSGYEQFF. In nucleotides, the CDR3 is TGTGCCAGCAGCCCCTCCGGGTATGAGCAGTTCTTC.

The CDR3 protein is CASSVSERQGPGKRGGYTF. DNA of the CDR3: TGTGCCAGCAGTGTCAGCGAAAGACAGGGTCCCGGGAAACGGGGTGGCTACACCTTC. The chain employs TRBV2 and TRBJ1-2, with 7 bases lining up with TRBD1. The V segment lost 4 bases and the J segment 7 bases; nucleotides outside the gene matches: 24. The CDR3 has 19 amino acids. Germline V CDR1 and CDR2: SNHLY, FYNNEI.

The chain is built from TRBV29-1 and TRBJ2-7; D possibly corresponds to TRBD1 (5 bases). The CDR3 sequence is 12 residues long. Germline V CDR1 and CDR2: SQVTM, ANQGSEA. V lost 4 bases and J 0 bases, leaving 7 bases between the germline ends. The CDR3 DNA follows: TGCAGCGTTGGTGGGGCCTCCTACGAGCAGTACTTC. Protein product: CSVGGASYEQYF.

This chain joins TRBV19 and TRBJ1-2; weak D call: TRBD1 (5 bases). The germline V gene has CDR1 LNHDA and CDR2 SQIVND (reference sequence). This CDR3 spans 15 amino acids. Deletions cut 7 bases from V and 1 base from J, with 16 bases between. Here the CDR3 reads CASTHPQGFNYGYTF. CDR3 bases: TGTGCCAGTACCCACCCGCAGGGTTTTAACTATGGCTACACCTTC. Using reference TRBV19 and TRBJ1-2 for the parts outside the CDR3, the full variable domain is DGGITQSPKYLFRKEGQNVTLSCEQNLNHDAMYWYRQDPGQGLRLIYYSQIVNDFQKGDIAEGYSVSREKKESFPLTVTSAQKNPTAFYLCASTHPQGFNYGYTFGSGTRLTVV.

Only a few counts were recorded for this clone. The CDR3 is CASSATFEGSGNTIYF. The CDR3 nucleotides are TGTGCCAGCAGTGCTACCTTCGAGGGCTCTGGAAACACCATATATTTT. The chain has TRBV25-1 and TRBJ1-3; D is undetermined. The V end was cut by 4 bases, the J end by 0 bases, with 13 bases between. Per the germline V gene, CDR1 is MGHDK and CDR2 is SYGVNS. The CDR3 sequence is 16 residues long.

With regard to this clone: Other DNA sequences from this sample encode an identical CDR3 as well. This CDR3 is CASSFSENTEAFF. DNA for the CDR3: TGCGCCAGCAGCTTTTCAGAGAACACTGAAGCTTTCTTT. The chain has TRBV5-1 and TRBJ1-1, with D unclear. The CDR3 is made up of 13 amino acids. Between the trimmed V and J ends, which lost 2 bases and 1 base, there was a span of 6 bases. Germline-derived CDR1 and CDR2 are SGHRS and YFSETQ.

This clone occurred a few times. The rearrangement uses TRBV9 and TRBJ2-7; TRBD2 matches at 10 bases. The CDR3 has 15 residues. After removal of 3 bases from V and 8 bases from J, the junction contained 11 bases not matched to a gene. Germline assignment: CDR1 SGDLS and CDR2 YYNGEE. CDR3 loop: CASSAEGLAGAKQYF. The CDR3 nucleotides read TGTGCCAGCAGCGCAGAGGGCCTAGCGGGGGCCAAGCAGTACTTC.

V usage is TRBV6-7 and J usage is TRBJ2-3, with D maybe TRBD2 (5 bases). TRBV6-7 is an open reading frame, and its role is uncertain. The CDR3 extends over 14 amino acids. The V and J ends lost 3 bases and 3 bases respectively, with 10 bases between them. Written as DNA, the CDR3 is TGTGCCAGCAGTTATGAACTAGAGACAGATACGCAGTATTTT. Translated, it gives CASSYELETDTQYF.

V gene TRBV15 combines with J gene TRBJ1-3; the D gene is possibly TRBD1 (5 bases). The V gene's germline CDR1 is LNHNV and CDR2 YYDKDF (reference sequence). The CDR3 length is 16 residues. V lost 5 bases and J 1 base, leaving 15 bases between the germline ends. CDR3 DNA sequence: TGTGCCACCAGCCAACTGACAGTCGATTCTGGAAACACCATATATTTT. As protein: CATSQLTVDSGNTIYF.

This clone was detected only once. The chain couples TRBV5-8 to TRBJ1-1; tentatively, D is TRBD1 (6 bases). CDR3 length: 15 residues. From germline, CDR1 is SGHTS and CDR2 YDEGEE. V lost 1 base to trimming and J lost 1 base, with 11 bases between them. Written as DNA, the CDR3 is TGTGCCAGCAGCTTGAGGGGGTTGAGGAACACTGAAGCTTTCTTT. Translation: CASSLRGLRNTEAFF.

This chain uses TRBV5-4 with TRBJ2-1; 9 bases line up with TRBD2. Trimming at V came to 4 bases and at J to 4 bases, leaving 9 bases not matched to a gene. Per the germline V gene, CDR1 is SGHNT and CDR2 is YYREEE (reference sequence). The CDR3 sequence is 16 residues long. The CDR3 protein is CASSPAGLAVYNEQFF. For the CDR3, the DNA is TGTGCCAGCAGCCCAGCGGGACTAGCCGTATACAATGAGCAGTTCTTC.

The CDR3 loop reads CASSEGGGNQPQHF. The CDR3 nucleotides are TGTGCCAGCAGTGAAGGGGGGGGTAATCAGCCCCAGCATTTT. The rearrangement joins TRBV6-1 to TRBJ1-5; possible D gene TRBD1, 5 bases. The CDR3 length is 14 residues. The germline CDR1 and CDR2 sequences are MNHNS and SASEGT. Trimming pared 1 base from V and 4 bases from J, leaving 8 bases between.

This chain uses TRBV5-5 with TRBJ2-1; 7 bases map to TRBD2. CDR1 is SGHKS, CDR2 YYEKEE, per germline (reference sequence). The CDR3 length is 16 residues. Trimming at V came to 0 bases and at J to 9 bases, leaving 12 bases not matched to a gene. CDR3 residues: CASSLDGSGRRGEQFF. CDR3 DNA sequence: TGTGCCAGCAGCTTGGATGGTAGCGGGCGCCGGGGTGAGCAGTTCTTC.

The chain carries TRBV6-5 and TRBJ2-5; TRBD2 might be the D (6 bases). V was shortened by 2 bases and J by 5 bases, with 12 bases between the two germline ends. Germline CDR1 reads MNHEY; CDR2 reads SVGAGI. The CDR3 runs 14 residues. In DNA form, the CDR3 reads TGTGCCAGCAGTTACGACGGGAGCCTCGAGACCCAGTACTTC. Residues: CASSYDGSLETQYF.

The J gene is TRBJ2-2, the V gene TRBV7-2, with 8 nucleotides matching TRBD2. The V gene's germline CDR1 is SGHTA and CDR2 FQGNSA. Trimming cost V 7 bases and J 8 bases; bases outside gene matches: 15. The CDR3 runs 16 residues. The CDR3 DNA reads TGTGCCAGCACGGGAAGCGGGGGCCGGCCGGGAGGGGAGCTGTTTTTT. Translated, it gives CASTGSGGRPGGELFF.

The CDR3 here is CASGRDSYQPQHF. As DNA, the CDR3 is TGTGCCAGCGGCCGGGACAGCTATCAGCCCCAGCATTTT. The J gene is TRBJ1-5, the V gene TRBV19; 7 positions match TRBD1. Losses at the gene ends were 9 bases for V and 5 bases for J; bases not matched to a gene: 7. Per the germline V gene, CDR1 is LNHDA and CDR2 is SQIVND (reference sequence). This CDR3 spans 13 amino acids.